One and the same sample provided the 9 T cell receptor beta chains below, sequenced in a study of T cell repertoires in cytomegalovirus infection. A single record per CDR3 protein comes from TCRdb applying MiXCR to the reads. The sample contains about 180,000 distinct CDR3 sequences, approximately 14% of which appear only once. The sample comprised PBMCs. The receptor source for this set is a human donor in good health (CMV status not recorded). Some clones in this sample may be carry-over from other donors' samples.

This clonotype was recorded many times. This chain connects TRBV7-2 to TRBJ2-5, with 7 bases matching TRBD2. V lost 5 bases to trimming and J lost 7 bases; unmatched junction nucleotides: 10. The CDR3 is 14 residues long. Germline CDR1 reads SGHTA; CDR2 reads FQGNSA. The CDR3 here is CASSLGGAQGTQYF. The CDR3 DNA reads TGTGCCAGCAGCCTGGGAGGGGCGCAGGGGACCCAGTACTTC.

The chain employs TRBV5-4 and TRBJ1-1, with TRBD1 as a possible D gene (6 bases). With 4 bases removed from V and 6 bases from J, the gap between germline ends came to 19 bases. The germline CDR1 and CDR2 sequences are SGHNT and YYREEE (reference sequence). The CDR3 contains 15 residues. The DNA for the CDR3 is TGTGCCAGCAGCCCATCTCTGACAGGTACTTCTGAAGCTTTCTTT. This gives the protein CASSPSLTGTSEAFF.

This clonotype occurred a few times. This chain joins TRBV9 and TRBJ1-3; TRBD1 matches at 9 bases. With V trimmed by 3 bases and J by 0 bases, 4 bases remained unmatched. CDR1 is SGDLS and CDR2 is YYNGEE in the germline V gene. The CDR3 is 16 residues long. CDR3 coding DNA: TGTGCCAGCAGCGCGGACAGGGGAATCTCTGGAAACACCATATATTTT. Translation gives CASSADRGISGNTIYF.

This clonotype was seen more than once but under ten times. The rearrangement uses TRBV5-4 and TRBJ1-5, with a possible D match to TRBD1 (5 bases). The CDR3 loop spans 16 amino acids. Germline V gene data show CDR1 as SGHNT and CDR2 as YYREEE (reference sequence). The V end lost 5 bases, the J end lost 0 bases, and 15 bases lay between the germline ends. CDR3 nucleotides: TGTGCCAGCAGATACCCTCGGGGGGATAGCAATCAGCCCCAGCATTTT. Its translation: CASRYPRGDSNQPQHF.

This clonotype was observed many times. A read error may account for a junction end that differs from germline. The chain couples TRBV11-2 to TRBJ1-1; 7 nucleotides match TRBD1. There are 15 residues in the CDR3. Germline lookup yields CDR1 SGHAT and CDR2 FQNNGV. CDR3 DNA: TGTGCCAGCAACTTAGACTACAGGGGTAGCACTGAAGCTTTCTTT. Its translation is CASNLDYRGSTEAFF.

The rearrangement links TRBV20-1 to TRBJ1-6; D gene ambiguous. Germline CDR1 reads DFQATT; CDR2 reads SNEGSKA (reference sequence). The CDR3 has 13 amino acids. Trimming cost V 6 bases and J 7 bases, with 13 bases left between them. CDR3 loop: CSAQGPRNSPLHF. Written as DNA, the CDR3 is TGCAGTGCCCAAGGCCCTCGAAATTCACCCCTCCACTTT.

This clonotype was seen ten or more times. This chain uses TRBV7-6 with TRBJ1-2; 8 bases match TRBD1. Germline-derived CDR1 and CDR2 are SGHVS and FNYEAQ. The CDR3 spans 15 residues. Trimming at V came to 5 bases and at J to 0 bases, leaving 5 bases not matched to a gene. The CDR3 DNA reads TGTGCCAGCAGCAAAGGACAGGGCCCTAACTATGGCTACACCTTC. Translation: CASSKGQGPNYGYTF.

The rearrangement uses TRBV7-3 and TRBJ2-1, with D perhaps assigned TRBD1 or TRBD2 (6 bases each). The CDR3 runs 16 residues. Germline V gene data show CDR1 as SGHTA and CDR2 as FQGTGA. V was clipped by 2 bases and J by 0 bases, with 11 bases between them. The CDR3 bases are TGTGCCAGCAGCTTAGGTCCGGGGGCCTCCTACAATGAGCAGTTCTTC. It codes for CASSLGPGASYNEQFF.

About this clonotype itself: The junction does not match germline at one end; this may be a read error. This sequence joins TRBV19 and TRBJ1-2, with D hard to call. Germline values: CDR1 LNHDA, CDR2 SQIVND (reference sequence). This CDR3 is 10 amino acids long. This chain's CDR3 is CASGSYGDTF. DNA for the CDR3: TGTGCCAGCGGATCGTATGGCGACACCTTC. Full variable domain (outside the CDR3, taken from reference TRBV19 and TRBJ1-2): DGGITQSPKYLFRKEGQNVTLSCEQNLNHDAMYWYRQDPGQGLRLIYYSQIVNDFQKGDIAEGYSVSREKKESFPLTVTSAQKNPTAFYLCASGSYGDTFGSGTRLTVV.